Shown below are 18 T cell receptor beta chains from a single sample sequenced in a study of blood T cell repertoires in COVID-19. Profiled with immunoSEQ multiplex PCR; TCRdb holds only in-frame clones, not every one. The table shows around 200,000 clones, with less than 85% occurring only once. Sequencing input: PBMCs or T cells enriched from blood (not recorded which). The receptors derive from a middle-aged man who had recovered from COVID-19.

This chain links TRBV5-4 with TRBJ2-2; 7 positions match TRBD1. This CDR3 region has 15 residues. The germline gives CDR1 SGHNT, CDR2 YYREEE (reference sequence). J lost 8 bases, V lost 0 bases, and 7 bases had no gene match. This chain's CDR3 is CASSLVTGRGGELFF. The CDR3 DNA sequence: TGTGCCAGCAGCTTGGTGACAGGGAGAGGAGGGGAGCTGTTTTTT. The whole variable domain, filled in from reference TRBV5-4 and TRBJ2-2, reads ETGVTQSPTHLIKTRGQQVTLRCSSQSGHNTVSWYQQALGQGPQFIFQYYREEENGRGNFPPRFSGLQFPNYSSELNVNALELDDSALYLCASSLVTGRGGELFFGEGSRLTVL.

This clone was seen only once. The V and J genes are TRBV7-8 and TRBJ2-7, with D possibly matching TRBD1 (5 bases). The CDR3 length is 14 residues. V was shortened by 1 base and J by 4 bases, with 11 bases between the two germline ends. Per germline, CDR1 SGHVS and CDR2 FQNEAQ. Written as DNA, the CDR3 is TGTGCCAGCAGCTTAGTGTTCAAGGGGTACGAGCAGTACTTC. Its protein product is CASSLVFKGYEQYF.

The CDR3 loop reads CAWSPFWSGVSSYEQYF. CDR3 DNA sequence: TGTGCCTGGAGCCCTTTTTGGAGCGGGGTCTCCTCCTACGAGCAGTACTTC. The chain combines TRBV30 with TRBJ2-7; 7 nucleotides match TRBD2. V shed 3 bases and J 0 bases; nucleotides not matched to a gene: 14. The CDR3 runs 17 residues. Looked up from germline, CDR1 is GTSNPN and CDR2 is SVGIG (reference sequence). Supplemented by reference TRBV30 and TRBJ2-7, the full variable domain reads SQTIHQWPATLVQPVGSPLSLECTVEGTSNPNLYWYRQAAGRGLQLLFYSVGIGQISSEVPQNLSASRPQDRQFILSSKKLLLSDSGFYLCAWSPFWSGVSSYEQYFGPGTRLTVT.

This rearrangement joins TRBV29-1 to TRBJ1-1; TRBD1 might be the D (5 bases). V shed 6 bases and J shed 2 bases, with 19 bases lying between them. Germline CDR1 is SQVTM and CDR2 is ANQGSEA. The CDR3 is made up of 15 amino acids. CDR3 nucleotides: TGCAGCGTCGCCCTAGGGACGGGAGCTAACACTGAAGCTTTCTTT. Translated, it gives CSVALGTGANTEAFF.

The V and J genes are TRBV4-1 and TRBJ1-1, with TRBD1 matching 7 bases. The CDR3 is 14 residues long. The ends lost 3 bases at V and 4 bases at J; junction bases unmatched: 5. Germline CDR1 and CDR2: MGHRA and YSYEKL. The CDR3 DNA reads TGCGCCAGCAGCCACGGGCCAGGGGGCACTGAAGCTTTCTTT. It is translated as CASSHGPGGTEAFF.

This sequence joins TRBV28 and TRBJ2-7, with 7 bases that match TRBD2. CDR1 MDHEN and CDR2 SYDVKM come from the germline V gene. The CDR3 is 15 amino acids. V shed 5 bases and J 6 bases; nucleotides not matched to a gene: 13. CDR3 in DNA: TGTGCCAGCAGTCGGCCCGGATGGGGGGGAGGCGAGCAGTACTTC. Translation gives CASSRPGWGGGEQYF.

This chain connects TRBV28 to TRBJ1-3; no clear D. This CDR3 comprises 15 residues. Trimming pared 5 bases from V and 4 bases from J, leaving 15 bases between. The V gene's germline CDR1 is MDHEN and CDR2 SYDVKM. CDR3 sequence reads: CASSINSGFGNTIYF. The CDR3 DNA sequence: TGTGCCAGCAGTATAAACTCGGGGTTCGGAAACACCATATATTTT.

The CDR3 nucleotides are TGTGCCATCAGCTCCGGGACAGAGGGGACTGAAGCTTTCTTT. Amino acids: CAISSGTEGTEAFF. The chain is built from TRBV10-3 and TRBJ1-1; TRBD1 matches at 7 bases. CDR3 size: 14 residues. Per the germline V gene, CDR1 is ENHRY and CDR2 is SYGVKD. J was trimmed by 5 bases and V by 6 bases; bases with no gene match: 9.

This clone was seen only once. The V and J genes are TRBV28 and TRBJ1-5; D not resolved. Trimming removed 3 bases at V and 7 bases at J, with 16 bases between. Germline lookup yields CDR1 MDHEN and CDR2 SYDVKM. The CDR3 totals 15 residues. Written as DNA, the CDR3 is TGTGCCAGCAGTTTTGTCCAGCCGACAACCCAGCCCCAGCATTTT. Its protein is CASSFVQPTTQPQHF.

V usage is TRBV15 and J usage is TRBJ1-1; D is unresolved. The CDR3 is 14 amino acids. Trimming pared 0 bases from V and 4 bases from J, leaving 9 bases between. CDR1 and CDR2 from the germline V gene are LNHNV and YYDKDF (reference sequence). The CDR3 nucleotides read TGTGCCACCAGCAGAGATGGTAGAGCCACTGAAGCTTTCTTT. Encoded protein: CATSRDGRATEAFF.

This clone was detected a few times. The V and J genes are TRBV28 and TRBJ1-2, with 8 bases aligning to TRBD1. Germline V gene lookup returns CDR1 MDHEN and CDR2 SYDVKM. This CDR3 spans 14 amino acids. V gave up 6 bases and J gave up 5 bases; unmatched junction bases: 8. CDR3 bases: TGTGCCAGCAGCACCGGACAGGGAGGTTATGGCTACACCTTC. Translation: CASSTGQGGYGYTF.

A few counts support this clone. The genes are TRBV10-3 and TRBJ2-7, with 9 positions matching TRBD1. V lost 2 bases and J lost 3; bases outside the gene matches: 5. Germline V gene data show CDR1 as ENHRY and CDR2 as SYGVKD. The CDR3 extends over 15 amino acids. The CDR3 DNA is TGTGCCATCAGTGAGGACCCGACAGGGGGCTACGAGCAGTACTTC. It yields the protein CAISEDPTGGYEQYF.

V usage is TRBV12-3 or TRBV12-4 and J usage is TRBJ2-7, with D hard to call. The CDR3 contains 11 residues. The V and J ends lost 4 bases and 5 bases respectively, with 6 bases between them. CDR3 DNA: TGTGCCAGCAGTTATCTCCACGAGCAGTACTTC. Its translation: CASSYLHEQYF.

The rearrangement links TRBV20-1 to TRBJ2-7; D not resolved. CDR3 size: 10 residues. The germline gives CDR1 DFQATT, CDR2 SNEGSKA (reference sequence). Trimming pared 6 bases from V and 5 bases from J, leaving 8 bases between. CDR3 region: CSANSDEQYF. The DNA for the CDR3 is TGCAGTGCCAATTCAGACGAGCAGTACTTC.

The chain joins TRBV28 to TRBJ1-3; unclear D gene. This CDR3 has 15 amino acids. Trimming took off 4 bases at V and 0 bases at J, with 10 bases between the two ends. CDR1 and CDR2 from the germline V gene are MDHEN and SYDVKM. The CDR3 DNA follows: TGTGCCAGCAGTTCAACAGTCCTCTCTGGAAACACCATATATTTT. Protein: CASSSTVLSGNTIYF.

This clone showed up just once. The chain carries TRBV4-2 and TRBJ2-1; 9 positions agree with TRBD2. CDR3 length: 17 residues. J gave up 13 bases and V 0 bases, and 16 bases lay outside the gene matches. Germline-derived CDR1 and CDR2 are LGHNA and YNFKEQ. CDR3: CASSQEFGSGRRPTQFF. In nucleotides, the CDR3 is TGTGCCAGCAGCCAAGAATTTGGGAGCGGGAGGCGGCCCACTCAGTTCTTC.

This clone was seen only a few times. J is TRBJ1-1 and V is TRBV4-1; no clear D. The germline V gene encodes CDR1 MGHRA and CDR2 YSYEKL. Trimming removed 0 bases from V and 4 bases from J, with 15 bases in between. CDR3 length equals 16 residues. CDR3 loop: CASSQEKRKSGTEAFF. CDR3 DNA sequence: TGCGCCAGCAGCCAAGAGAAAAGAAAATCAGGCACTGAAGCTTTCTTT.

This chain joins TRBV30 and TRBJ1-2; D is perhaps TRBD1 (5 bases). The germline V gene encodes CDR1 GTSNPN and CDR2 SVGIG (reference sequence). Between the trimmed V and J ends, which lost 5 bases and 5 bases, there was a span of 15 bases. The CDR3 is made up of 13 amino acids. The CDR3 reads CAWVGTGHYGYTF. CDR3 sequence (DNA): TGTGCCTGGGTAGGCACAGGACATTATGGCTACACCTTC.